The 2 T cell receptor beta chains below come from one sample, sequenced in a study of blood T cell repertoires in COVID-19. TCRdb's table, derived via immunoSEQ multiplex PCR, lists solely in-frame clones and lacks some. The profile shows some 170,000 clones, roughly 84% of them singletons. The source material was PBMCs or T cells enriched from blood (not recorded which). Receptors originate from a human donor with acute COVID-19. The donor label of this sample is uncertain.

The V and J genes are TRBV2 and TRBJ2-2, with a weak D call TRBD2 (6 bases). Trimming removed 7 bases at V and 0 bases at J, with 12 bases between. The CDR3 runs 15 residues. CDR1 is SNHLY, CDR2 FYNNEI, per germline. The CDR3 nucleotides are TGTGCCAGCACGGCGGGGCCTGCGAACACCGGGGAGCTGTTTTTT. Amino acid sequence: CASTAGPANTGELFF.

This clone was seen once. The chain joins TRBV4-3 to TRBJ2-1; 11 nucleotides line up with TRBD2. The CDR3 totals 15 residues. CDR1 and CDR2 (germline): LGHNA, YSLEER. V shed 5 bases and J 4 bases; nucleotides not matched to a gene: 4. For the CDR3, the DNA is TGCGCCAGCAGCGTCGGGACTAGCGGTTACAATGAGCAGTTCTTC. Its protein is CASSVGTSGYNEQFF.